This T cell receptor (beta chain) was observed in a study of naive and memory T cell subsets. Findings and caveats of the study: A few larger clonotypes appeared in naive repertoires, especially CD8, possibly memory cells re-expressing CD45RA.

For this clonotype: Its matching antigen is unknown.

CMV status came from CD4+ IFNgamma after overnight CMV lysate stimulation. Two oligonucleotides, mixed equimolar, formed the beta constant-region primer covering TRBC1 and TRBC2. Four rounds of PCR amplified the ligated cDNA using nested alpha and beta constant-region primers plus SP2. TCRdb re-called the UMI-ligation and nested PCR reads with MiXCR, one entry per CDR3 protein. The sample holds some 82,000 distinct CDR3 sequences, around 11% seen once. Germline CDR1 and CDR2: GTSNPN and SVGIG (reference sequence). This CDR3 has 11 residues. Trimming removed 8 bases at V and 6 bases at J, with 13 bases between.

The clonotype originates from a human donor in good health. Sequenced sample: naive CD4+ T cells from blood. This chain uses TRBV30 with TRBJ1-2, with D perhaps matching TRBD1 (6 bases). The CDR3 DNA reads TGTGCCCGTAGGACAGCCGATGGCTACACCTTC. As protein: CARRTADGYTF.